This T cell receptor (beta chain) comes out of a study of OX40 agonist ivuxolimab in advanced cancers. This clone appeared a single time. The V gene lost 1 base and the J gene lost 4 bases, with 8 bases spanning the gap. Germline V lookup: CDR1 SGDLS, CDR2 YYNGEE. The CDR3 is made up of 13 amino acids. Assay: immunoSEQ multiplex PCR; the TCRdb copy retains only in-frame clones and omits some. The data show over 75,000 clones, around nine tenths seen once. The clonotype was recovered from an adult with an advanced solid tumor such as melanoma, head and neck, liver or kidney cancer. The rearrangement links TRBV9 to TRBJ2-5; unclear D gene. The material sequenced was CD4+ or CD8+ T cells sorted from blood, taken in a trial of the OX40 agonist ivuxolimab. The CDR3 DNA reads TGTGCCAGCAGCGTAACCCCCACAGAGACCCAGTACTTC. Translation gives CASSVTPTETQYF.